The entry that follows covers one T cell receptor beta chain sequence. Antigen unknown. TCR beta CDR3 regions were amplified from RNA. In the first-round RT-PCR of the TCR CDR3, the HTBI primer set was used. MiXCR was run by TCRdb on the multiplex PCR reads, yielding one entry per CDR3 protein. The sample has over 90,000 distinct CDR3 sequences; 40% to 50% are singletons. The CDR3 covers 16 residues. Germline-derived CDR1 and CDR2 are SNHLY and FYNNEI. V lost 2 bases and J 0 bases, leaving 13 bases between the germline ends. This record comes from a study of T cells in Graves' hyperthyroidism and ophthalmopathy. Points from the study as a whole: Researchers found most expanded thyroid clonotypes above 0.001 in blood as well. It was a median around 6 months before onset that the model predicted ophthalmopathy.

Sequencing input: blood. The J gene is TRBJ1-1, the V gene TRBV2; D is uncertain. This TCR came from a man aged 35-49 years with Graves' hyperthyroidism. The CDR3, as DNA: TGTGCCAGCAGTGAAAGGTTCGGGAGGGTGAACACTGAAGCTTTCTTT. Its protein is CASSERFGRVNTEAFF.